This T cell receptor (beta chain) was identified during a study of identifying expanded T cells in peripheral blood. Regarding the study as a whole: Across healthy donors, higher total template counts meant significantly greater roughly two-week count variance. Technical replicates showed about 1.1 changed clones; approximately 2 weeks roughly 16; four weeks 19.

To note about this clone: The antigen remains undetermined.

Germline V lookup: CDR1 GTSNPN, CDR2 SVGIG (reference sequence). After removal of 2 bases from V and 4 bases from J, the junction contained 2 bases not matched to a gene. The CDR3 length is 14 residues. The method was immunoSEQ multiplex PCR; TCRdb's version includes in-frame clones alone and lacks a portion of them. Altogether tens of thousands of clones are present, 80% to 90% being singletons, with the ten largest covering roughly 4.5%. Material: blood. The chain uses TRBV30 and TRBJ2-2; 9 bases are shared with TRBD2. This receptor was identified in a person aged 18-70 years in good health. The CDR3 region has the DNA TGTGCCTGGAGTACTAGCGGGTCCACCGGGGAGCTGTTTTTT. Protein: CAWSTSGSTGELFF. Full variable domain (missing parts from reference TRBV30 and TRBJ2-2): SQTIHQWPATLVQPVGSPLSLECTVEGTSNPNLYWYRQAAGRGLQLLFYSVGIGQISSEVPQNLSASRPQDRQFILSSKKLLLSDSGFYLCAWSTSGSTGELFFGEGSRLTVL.